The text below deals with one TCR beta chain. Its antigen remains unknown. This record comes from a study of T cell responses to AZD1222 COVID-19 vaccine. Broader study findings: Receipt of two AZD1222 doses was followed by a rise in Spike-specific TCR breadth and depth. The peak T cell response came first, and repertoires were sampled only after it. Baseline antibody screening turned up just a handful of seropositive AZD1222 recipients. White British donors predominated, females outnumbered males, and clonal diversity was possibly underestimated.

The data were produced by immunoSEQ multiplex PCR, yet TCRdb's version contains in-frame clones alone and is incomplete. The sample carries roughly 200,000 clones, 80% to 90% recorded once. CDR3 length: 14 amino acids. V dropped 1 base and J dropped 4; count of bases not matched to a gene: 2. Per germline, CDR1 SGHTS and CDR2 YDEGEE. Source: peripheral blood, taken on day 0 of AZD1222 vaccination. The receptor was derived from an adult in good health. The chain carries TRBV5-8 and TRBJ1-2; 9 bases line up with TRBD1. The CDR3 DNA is TGTGCCAGCAGCTTGTGGGACAGGGCCTATGGCTACACCTTC. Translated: CASSLWDRAYGYTF. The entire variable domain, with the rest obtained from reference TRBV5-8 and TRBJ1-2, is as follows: EAGVTQSPTHLIKTRGQQATLRCSPISGHTSVYWYQQALGLGLQFLLWYDEGEERNRGNFPPRFSGRQFPNYSSELNVNALELEDSALYLCASSLWDRAYGYTFGSGTRLTVV.